This TCR beta chain was recovered during a study of memory CD8 T cells in hepatitis C reinfection. Study at large: Samples late or after reinfection came 12 to 24 weeks post-detection. Overall study results and limits: With 4 to 6 donors, public clonotype conclusions could not be definitive.

Profiled with immunoSEQ multiplex PCR; TCRdb holds only in-frame clones, not every one. Among about 50,000 clones listed, 85% to 90% were seen once. Germline CDR1 MGHRA, CDR2 YSYEKL. This CDR3 is built from 15 residues. Trimming shortened V by 4 bases and J by 4 bases, and 15 bases separated the two germline ends. Time point specified: late/post reinfection, 12 to 24 weeks after detection. The sorted cells went straight to TCR sequencing with no prior in vitro expansion. At all three reinfection time points, viable CD3+ CD8+ CD45RO- cells from a couple of donors served as controls. For this clone: The antigen is not known.

Material for sequencing was naive CD8+ T cells sorted from blood. This receptor was obtained from a young man with hepatitis C virus infection. The chain recombines TRBV4-1 with TRBJ2-3, with D perhaps matching TRBD2 (6 bases). In nucleotides, the CDR3 is TGCGCCAGCAGCCCGGGCTTTTGGGAGGCAGATACGCAGTATTTT. Residues: CASSPGFWEADTQYF.